In its sample, the clone carrying this T cell receptor (beta chain) is medium-sized. What it binds is not known. Samples were taken at baseline and on day 1 of cycles 4 and 7. Using immunoSEQ multiplex PCR, the repertoire was profiled, and TCRdb retains in-frame clones only, with some absent. The sample contains about 42,000 clones, 65% to 90% of which appear only once. These data originate in a study of OX40 agonist ivuxolimab in advanced cancers. Study as a whole: At 0.01 to 10 mg/kg, ivuxolimab was administered intravenously to patients every 2 weeks.

Findings of the study overall: Clonal expansion by week 6 occurred in CD4+ and CD8+ blood T cells (at 0.1 to 3.0 mg/kg). Individuals who were partial responders at 0.1-3.0 mg/kg had clonal expansion that ranked among the lowest.

Germline assignment: CDR1 SGHAT and CDR2 FQNNGV. CDR3 length: 15 residues. The V and J ends lost 3 bases and 3 bases respectively, with 15 bases between them. Material: CD4+ or CD8+ T cells sorted from blood, obtained in a trial of the OX40 agonist ivuxolimab. The sequence was collected from an adult with an advanced solid tumor such as melanoma, head and neck, liver or kidney cancer. This chain links TRBV11-2 with TRBJ2-7, with D unresolved. The CDR3, as DNA: TGTGCCAGCAGCTTTACAAATGACAATCGCTACGAGCAGTACTTC. Translated, it gives CASSFTNDNRYEQYF.